This TCR beta chain was recovered during a study of T cell changes during pregnancy in multiple sclerosis. Generated by immunoSEQ multiplex PCR, the TCRdb table keeps only in-frame clones and is missing some. Here the sample spans approximately 60,000 clones, 90% being singletons. V lost 6 bases to trimming and J lost 5 bases; unmatched junction nucleotides: 10. Germline CDR1 reads MDHEN; CDR2 reads SYDVKM. CDR3 size: 15 residues. This sequence joins TRBV28 and TRBJ2-7; 10 bases map to TRBD2. The starting material was peripheral blood, obtained in the third trimester of pregnancy. This TCR came from a female donor in good health, enrolled as a control in a pregnancy study. The CDR3 bases are TGTGCCAGCAGGCCCGAGAGCGGGAGGGTGCACGAGCAGTACTTC. This encodes CASRPESGRVHEQYF.